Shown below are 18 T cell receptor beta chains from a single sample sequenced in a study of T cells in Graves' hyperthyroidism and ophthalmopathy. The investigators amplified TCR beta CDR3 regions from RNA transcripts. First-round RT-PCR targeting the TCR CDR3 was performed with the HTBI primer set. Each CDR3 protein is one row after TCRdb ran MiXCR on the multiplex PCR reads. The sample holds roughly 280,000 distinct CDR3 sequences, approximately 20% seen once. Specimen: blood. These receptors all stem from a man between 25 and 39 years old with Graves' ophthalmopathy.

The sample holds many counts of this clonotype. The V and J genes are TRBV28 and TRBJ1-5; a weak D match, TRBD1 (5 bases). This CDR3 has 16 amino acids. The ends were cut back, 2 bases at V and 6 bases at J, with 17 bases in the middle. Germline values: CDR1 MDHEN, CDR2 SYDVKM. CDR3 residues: CASSLGRRGRGQPQHF. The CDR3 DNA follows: TGTGCCAGCAGTTTAGGGAGACGGGGACGGGGTCAGCCCCAGCATTTT.

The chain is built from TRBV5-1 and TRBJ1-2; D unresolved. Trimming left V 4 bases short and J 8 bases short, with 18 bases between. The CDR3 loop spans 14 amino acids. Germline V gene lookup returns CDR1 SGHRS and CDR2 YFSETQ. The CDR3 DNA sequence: TGCGCCAGCAGCCCGACGTACCGGGATCGCGGCTACACCTTC. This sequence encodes CASSPTYRDRGYTF.

This CDR3 is CASSESNRAYEQYF. The CDR3 region has the DNA TGTGCCAGCAGTGAATCTAACCGGGCCTACGAGCAGTACTTC. This sequence joins TRBV6-1 and TRBJ2-7; unclear D gene. Germline CDR1 MNHNS, CDR2 SASEGT. This CDR3 contains 14 residues. With 2 bases removed from V and 2 bases from J, the gap between germline ends came to 10 bases.

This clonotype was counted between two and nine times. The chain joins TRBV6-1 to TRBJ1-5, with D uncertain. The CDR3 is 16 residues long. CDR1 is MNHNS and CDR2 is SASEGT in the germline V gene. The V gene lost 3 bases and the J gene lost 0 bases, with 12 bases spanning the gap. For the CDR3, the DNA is TGTGCCAGCAGTGAGGGGAACAATTATAGCAATCAGCCCCAGCATTTT. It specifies CASSEGNNYSNQPQHF.

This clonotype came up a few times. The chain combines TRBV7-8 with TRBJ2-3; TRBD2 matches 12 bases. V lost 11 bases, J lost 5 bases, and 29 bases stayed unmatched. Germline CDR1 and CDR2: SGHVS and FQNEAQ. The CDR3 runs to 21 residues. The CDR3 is CACKYGPRGTSGRNRLDTQYF. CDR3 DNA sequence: TGTGCCTGCAAATATGGCCCCCGTGGAACTAGCGGGAGGAACCGGTTAGATACGCAGTATTTT.

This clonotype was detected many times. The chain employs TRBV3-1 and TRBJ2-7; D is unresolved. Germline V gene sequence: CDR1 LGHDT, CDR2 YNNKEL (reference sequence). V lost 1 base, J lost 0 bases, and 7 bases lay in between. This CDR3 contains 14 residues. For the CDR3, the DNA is TGTGCCAGCAGCCAAGCCAGCCTCTCCTACGAGCAGTACTTC. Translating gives CASSQASLSYEQYF.

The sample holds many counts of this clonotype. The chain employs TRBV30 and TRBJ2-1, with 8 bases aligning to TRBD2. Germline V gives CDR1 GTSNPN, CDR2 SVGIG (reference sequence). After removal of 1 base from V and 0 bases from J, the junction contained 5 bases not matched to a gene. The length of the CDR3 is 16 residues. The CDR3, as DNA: TGTGCCTGGAGTGGGCTAGCGGGTAGCTCCTACAATGAGCAGTTCTTC. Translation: CAWSGLAGSSYNEQFF.

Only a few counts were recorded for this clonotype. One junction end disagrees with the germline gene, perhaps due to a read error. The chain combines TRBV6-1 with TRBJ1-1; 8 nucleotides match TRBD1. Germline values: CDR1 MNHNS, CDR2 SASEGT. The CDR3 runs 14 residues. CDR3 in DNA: TGTGCCAGCAGTCAAGCGACAGGGGACACTGAAGCTTTCTTT. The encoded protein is CASSQATGDTEAFF.

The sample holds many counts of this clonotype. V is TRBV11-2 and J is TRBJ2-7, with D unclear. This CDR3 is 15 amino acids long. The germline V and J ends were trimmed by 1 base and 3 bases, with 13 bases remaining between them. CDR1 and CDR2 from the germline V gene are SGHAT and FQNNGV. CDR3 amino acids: CASSLVESTFYEQYF. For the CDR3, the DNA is TGTGCCAGCAGCTTAGTCGAGTCCACGTTCTACGAGCAGTACTTC. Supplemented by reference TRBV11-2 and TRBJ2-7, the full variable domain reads EAGVAQSPRYKIIEKRQSVAFWCNPISGHATLYWYQQILGQGPKLLIQFQNNGVVDDSQLPKDRFSAERLKGVDSTLKIQPAKLEDSAVYLCASSLVESTFYEQYFGPGTRLTVT.

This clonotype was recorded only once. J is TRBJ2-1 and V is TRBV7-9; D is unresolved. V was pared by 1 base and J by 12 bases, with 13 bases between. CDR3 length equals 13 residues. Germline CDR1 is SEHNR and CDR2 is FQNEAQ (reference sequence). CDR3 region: CASSLGQSPGQFF. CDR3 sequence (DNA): TGTGCCAGCAGCTTAGGCCAATCCCCAGGGCAGTTCTTC.

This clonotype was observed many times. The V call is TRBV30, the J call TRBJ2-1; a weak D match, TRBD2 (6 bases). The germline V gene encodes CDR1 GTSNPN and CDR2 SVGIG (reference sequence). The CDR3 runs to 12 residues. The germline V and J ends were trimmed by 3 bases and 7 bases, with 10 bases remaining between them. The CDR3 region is CAWSLLANEQFF. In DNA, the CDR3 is TGTGCCTGGAGCCTCCTAGCGAATGAGCAGTTCTTC.

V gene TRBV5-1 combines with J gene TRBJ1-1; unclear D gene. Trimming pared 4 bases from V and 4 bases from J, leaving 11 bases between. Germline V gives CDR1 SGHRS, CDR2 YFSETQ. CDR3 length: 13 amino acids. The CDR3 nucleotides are TGCGCCAGCAGCCCTACGGCGGGCACTGAAGCTTTCTTT. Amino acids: CASSPTAGTEAFF.

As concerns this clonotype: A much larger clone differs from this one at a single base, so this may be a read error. The CDR3 nucleotides are TGCGCGGGGGGGCCCCCCTACAATGAGCAGTTCTTC. It yields the protein CAGGPPYNEQFF. The rearrangement links TRBV5-1 to TRBJ2-1, with a tentative D call TRBD2 (7 bases). CDR3 length equals 12 residues. Germline CDR1 SGHRS, CDR2 YFSETQ.

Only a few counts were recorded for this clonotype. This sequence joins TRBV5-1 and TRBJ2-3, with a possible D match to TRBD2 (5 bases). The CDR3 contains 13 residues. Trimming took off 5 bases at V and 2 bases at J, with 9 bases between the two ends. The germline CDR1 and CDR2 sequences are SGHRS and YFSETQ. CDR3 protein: CASSGGNTDTQYF. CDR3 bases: TGCGCCAGCAGTGGAGGAAACACAGATACGCAGTATTTT.

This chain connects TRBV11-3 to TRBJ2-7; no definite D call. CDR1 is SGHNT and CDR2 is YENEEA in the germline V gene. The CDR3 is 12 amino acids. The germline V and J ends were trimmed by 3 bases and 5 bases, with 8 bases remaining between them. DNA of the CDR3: TGTGCCAGCAGCTTTTCTGGGAACGAGCAGTACTTC. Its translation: CASSFSGNEQYF.

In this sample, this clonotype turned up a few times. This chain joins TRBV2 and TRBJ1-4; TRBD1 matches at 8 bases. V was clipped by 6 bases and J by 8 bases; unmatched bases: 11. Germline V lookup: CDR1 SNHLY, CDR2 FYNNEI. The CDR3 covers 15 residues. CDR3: CASRMVGTGGEKLFF. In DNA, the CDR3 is TGTGCCAGCAGGATGGTCGGGACAGGAGGAGAAAAACTGTTTTTT.

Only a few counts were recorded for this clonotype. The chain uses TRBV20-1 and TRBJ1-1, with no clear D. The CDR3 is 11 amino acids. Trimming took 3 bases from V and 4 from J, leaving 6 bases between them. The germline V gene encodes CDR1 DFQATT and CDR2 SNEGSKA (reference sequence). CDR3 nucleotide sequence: TGCAGTGCTAGGGCGGTCACTGAAGCTTTCTTT. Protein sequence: CSARAVTEAFF.

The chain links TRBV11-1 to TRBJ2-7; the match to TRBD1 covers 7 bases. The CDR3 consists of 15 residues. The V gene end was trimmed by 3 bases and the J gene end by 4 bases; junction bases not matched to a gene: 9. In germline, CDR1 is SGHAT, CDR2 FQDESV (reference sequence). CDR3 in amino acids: CASSLTGFSPYEQYF. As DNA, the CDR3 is TGTGCCAGCAGCTTGACAGGGTTTTCCCCTTACGAGCAGTACTTC.